Following are 17 T cell receptor beta chains from one sample sequenced in a study of brain T cells in children with intractable seizures. The assay was immunoSEQ multiplex PCR, and TCRdb's table has in-frame clones only and misses some. Of about 80,000 clones in the sample, about 90% are singletons; the top ten hold 24%. Sequenced material: peripheral blood, taken at surgery. Receptors were obtained from a girl aged 2-10 years with Rasmussen encephalitis and intractable seizures.

J is TRBJ2-6 and V is TRBV4-2; D gene ambiguous. Trimming took off 4 bases at V and 4 bases at J, with 11 bases between the two ends. The CDR3 runs to 15 residues. The germline CDR1 and CDR2 sequences are LGHNA and YNFKEQ. CDR3 nucleotides: TGTGCCAGCAGCCCTTCGTTTTACGGGGCCAACGTCCTGACTTTC. Translating gives CASSPSFYGANVLTF.

DNA of the CDR3: TGTGCCAGCAGCACCCCCCGGACTAGCGGGAGAGATACGCAGTATTTT. It is translated as CASSTPRTSGRDTQYF. The chain links TRBV27 to TRBJ2-3; 13 bases match TRBD2. V was clipped by 6 bases and J by 5 bases; unmatched bases: 8. This CDR3 is 16 amino acids long. Germline V CDR1 and CDR2: MNHEY, SMNVEV (reference sequence).

V usage is TRBV5-1 and J usage is TRBJ1-2; tentatively, D is TRBD1 (6 bases). V lost 3 bases and J lost 0, with 18 bases in between. Germline V CDR1 and CDR2: SGHRS, YFSETQ. The CDR3 has 17 residues. CDR3 protein: CASSSRDKTFPNYGYTF. Here the CDR3 DNA reads TGCGCCAGCAGCTCCCGGGACAAGACTTTCCCTAACTATGGCTACACCTTC.

The chain employs TRBV28 and TRBJ1-6, with 8 bases that match TRBD1. The germline V gene has CDR1 MDHEN and CDR2 SYDVKM. The length of the CDR3 is 17 residues. The V gene end was trimmed by 4 bases and the J gene end by 10 bases; junction bases not matched to a gene: 15. CDR3 residues: CASSYPPWTGKGSPLHF. In DNA, the CDR3 is TGTGCCAGCAGTTACCCCCCTTGGACAGGGAAAGGATCACCCCTCCACTTT.

The gene calls are TRBV6-5 and TRBJ1-2, with a possible D match to TRBD1 (6 bases). The CDR3 has 14 residues. Per the germline V gene, CDR1 is MNHEY and CDR2 is SVGAGI. V lost 11 bases and J lost 5, with 21 bases in between. CDR3 sequence (DNA): TGTGCCCAGGAGAGGGTGGGGGGCGAGTATGGCTACACCTTC. Encoded protein: CAQERVGGEYGYTF.

The CDR3 reads CASSSQGSGANVLTF. Written as DNA, the CDR3 is TGTGCCAGCAGTTCACAGGGTTCTGGGGCCAACGTCCTGACTTTC. The rearrangement uses TRBV2 and TRBJ2-6, with D possibly matching TRBD1 (6 bases). Trimming stripped 5 bases from V and 1 base from J, with 9 bases between. Germline V lookup: CDR1 SNHLY, CDR2 FYNNEI. The CDR3 contains 15 residues.

V usage is TRBV3-1 (or the pseudogene TRBV3-2) and J usage is TRBJ2-1; D is perhaps TRBD2 (7 bases). There are 13 residues in the CDR3. Germline V gives CDR1 LGHDT, CDR2 YNNKEL (reference sequence). V lost 1 base, J lost 9 bases, and 10 bases lay in between. The CDR3 region has the DNA TGTGCCAGCAGCCAAGGGAGGGGGGGTGAGCAGTTCTTC. It yields the protein CASSQGRGGEQFF.

The chain uses TRBV7-3 and TRBJ2-1; perhaps TRBD2 as D (6 bases). Deletions cut 2 bases from V and 10 bases from J, with 15 bases between. Germline V gene data show CDR1 as SGHTA and CDR2 as FQGTGA. The CDR3 loop spans 14 amino acids. This CDR3 is CASSLVAGAGEQFF. DNA for the CDR3: TGTGCCAGCAGCTTAGTGGCCGGGGCGGGGGAGCAGTTCTTC.

The table lists this clone with a few counts. This chain links TRBV27 with TRBJ2-7; 7 bases line up with TRBD1. CDR3 length equals 16 residues. CDR1 is MNHEY and CDR2 is SMNVEV in the germline V gene (reference sequence). V gave up 2 bases and J gave up 3 bases; unmatched junction bases: 10. As DNA, the CDR3 is TGTGCCAGCAGTTTAATAGAGGGGGCGCTTATCTACGAGCAGTACTTC. It encodes CASSLIEGALIYEQYF.

This clone was observed a single time. The chain combines TRBV9 with TRBJ1-5; TRBD1 is a possible D gene (5 bases). This CDR3 contains 15 residues. V lost 0 bases to trimming and J lost 1 base, with 8 bases between them. Germline V gene sequence: CDR1 SGDLS, CDR2 YYNGEE. The DNA for the CDR3 is TGTGCCAGCAGCGTAGGAGACAGAAGCAATCAGCCCCAGCATTTT. Protein: CASSVGDRSNQPQHF.

This chain joins TRBV24-1 and TRBJ2-6; no definite D call. The germline V gene has CDR1 KGHDR and CDR2 SFDVKD. With 4 bases removed from V and 0 bases from J, the gap between germline ends came to 6 bases. This CDR3 has 15 amino acids. The CDR3 protein is CATSDKSSGANVLTF. In DNA, the CDR3 is TGTGCCACCAGTGACAAGTCCTCTGGGGCCAACGTCCTGACTTTC.

V and J are TRBV2 and TRBJ1-1; 7 bases are shared with TRBD1. The V gene's germline CDR1 is SNHLY and CDR2 FYNNEI. The CDR3 consists of 13 residues. Germline trimming cut 8 bases from V and 5 bases from J; bases unmatched to any gene: 8. The CDR3 nucleotides read TGTGCCAGCCCAGGGGGGAGGGGGACTGAAGCTTTCTTT. This encodes CASPGGRGTEAFF.

V and J are TRBV5-6 and TRBJ1-1; D remains unclear. Germline CDR1 and CDR2: SGHDT and YYEEEE. CDR3 length: 14 amino acids. V was trimmed by 0 bases and J by 1 base, leaving 7 bases between them. The CDR3 sequence: CASSLVKQNTEAFF. CDR3 DNA: TGTGCCAGCAGCTTGGTGAAACAGAACACTGAAGCTTTCTTT.

The rearrangement links TRBV7-9 to TRBJ2-1; D is tentatively TRBD1 or TRBD2 (7 bases each). The germline V gene encodes CDR1 SEHNR and CDR2 FQNEAQ (reference sequence). The V end was cut by 5 bases, the J end by 10 bases, with 12 bases between. This CDR3 is built from 12 residues. In DNA form, the CDR3 reads TGTGCCAGCAGCGCAGGGGGGGTAGAGCAGTTCTTC. As protein: CASSAGGVEQFF.

V usage is TRBV9 and J usage is TRBJ1-6, with 11 bases aligning to TRBD1. V gave up 5 bases and J gave up 9 bases; unmatched junction bases: 10. CDR1 SGDLS and CDR2 YYNGEE come from the germline V gene. The CDR3 sequence is 16 residues long. CDR3 region: CASSRAGTGGGSPLHF. CDR3 bases: TGTGCCAGCAGTCGAGCTGGGACAGGGGGAGGTTCACCCCTCCACTTT.

The chain links TRBV3-1 (or the pseudogene TRBV3-2) to TRBJ2-7; 7 bases map to TRBD1. The CDR3 sequence is 15 residues long. Trimming at V came to 3 bases and at J to 2 bases, leaving 7 bases not matched to a gene. Germline CDR1 LGHDT, CDR2 YNNKEL (reference sequence). The chain's CDR3 is CASSHKDRIPYEQYF. The CDR3 DNA reads as TGTGCCAGCAGCCATAAGGACAGGATCCCCTACGAGCAGTACTTC.

This sequence joins TRBV2 and TRBJ2-5, with 12 bases lining up with TRBD2. This CDR3 contains 16 residues. V shed 8 bases and J 6 bases; nucleotides not matched to a gene: 13. Germline V gives CDR1 SNHLY, CDR2 FYNNEI. CDR3 DNA sequence: TGTGCCAGCCGACGGACTAGCGGGATGTATGTAAAGACCCAGTACTTC. Amino acid sequence: CASRRTSGMYVKTQYF.